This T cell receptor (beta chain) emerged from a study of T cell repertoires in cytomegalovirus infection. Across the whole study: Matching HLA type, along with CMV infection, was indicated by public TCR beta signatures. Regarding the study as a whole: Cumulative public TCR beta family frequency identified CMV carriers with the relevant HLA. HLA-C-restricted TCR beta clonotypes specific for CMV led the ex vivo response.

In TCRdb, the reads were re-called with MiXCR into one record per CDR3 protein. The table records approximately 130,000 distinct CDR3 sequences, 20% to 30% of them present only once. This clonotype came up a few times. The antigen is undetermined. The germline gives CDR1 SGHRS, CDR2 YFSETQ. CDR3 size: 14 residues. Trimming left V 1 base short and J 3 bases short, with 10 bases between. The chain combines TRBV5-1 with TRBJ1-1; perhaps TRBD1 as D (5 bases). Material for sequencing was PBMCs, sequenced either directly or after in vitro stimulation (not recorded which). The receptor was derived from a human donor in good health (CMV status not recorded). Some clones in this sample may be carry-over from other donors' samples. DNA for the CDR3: TGCGCCAGCAGCTTGTGGGGGAGGGACACTGAAGCTTTCTTT. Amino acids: CASSLWGRDTEAFF.